This TCR beta chain was recovered during a study of T cell clonotyping in hematopoietic cell transplantation. Whole-study findings and limits: Without cell sorting, CD4 versus CD8 contributions remain unresolved. Pathologically expanded recipient clonotypes increased progressively from day 30 to day 180 as diversity fell.

A note on this clone: The antigen remains undetermined.

Recipients were bled about 28 days pretransplant and at posttransplant days 30, 100, 180. Clones were sequenced by immunoSEQ multiplex PCR, and TCRdb holds only the in-frame ones, with some missing. The data contain almost 5,000 clones, approximately 94% of them singletons. Per the germline V gene, CDR1 is SQVTM and CDR2 is ANQGSEA. Trimming took 2 bases from V and 5 from J, leaving 18 bases between them. The CDR3 is 15 residues long. The V call is TRBV29-1, the J call TRBJ2-5; D perhaps matches TRBD1 (6 bases). The sequencing here drew on PBMCs, taken 180 days after allogeneic stem cell transplant. The clonotype originates from a male patient between 60 and 69 years old who had an allogeneic stem cell transplant from a related donor, so the T cells may come from the graft donor. Some clones in this sample may be carry-over from other donors' samples. CDR3 coding DNA: TGCAGCGTTGAATGGGGCAGGGGTCCATGGGAGACCCAGTACTTC. This gives the protein CSVEWGRGPWETQYF.